This entry is about one T cell receptor (beta chain). The antigen this receptor binds is unknown. One base away there is no much larger clone; base qualities are not given. TCRbeta CDR3 regions were amplified from genomic DNA by means of the immunoSEQ Assay, a bias-controlled multiplex PCR. For the original study's pipeline: Within the assay, amplification of reference gene primers was used to estimate how many nucleated cells each sample contained. Sequence reads were collapsed and filtered to measure the absolute abundance of every unique TCRbeta CDR3 rearrangement. For each sample, productive Simpson clonality was calculated as the square root of Simpson's diversity index across productive rearrangements. This is the immuneACCESS table as TCRdb keeps it, with only in-frame sequences that have V and J called. A part of the clones is gone; compared with another copy, unresolved V genes explain less than half, and the rest is unexplained. V and J calls and clone size follow that table, whereas D and trimming were derived from the DNA. Here the sample has over 200,000 clones; over 75% occur a single time. The ten top clones hold about 4.8% of the sample.

This sample is drawn from a study of blood T cell repertoires in COVID-19 (dated by TCRdb to 2020 to 2022). Regarding the research as a whole: The collaborator samples originated in the United States, Italy and Spain and spanned the acute and convalescent phases of COVID-19. Nearly every sample came with metadata listing a de-identified subject ID, COVID-19 status, age in years and sex. Samples were obtained from the ongoing ImmuneRACE study (first 160 participants) and from over 1,000 subjects provided by 6 global collaborators. Deeply sampled blood TCRbeta repertoires from subjects exposed to, actively infected with, or recovered from COVID-19 were included in the dataset. The repertoires were made available in a free public database intended to serve as a resource for research on the immune response to SARS-CoV-2. Where available, HLA class I and class II types were taken from metadata supplied by the sample provider and were not determined by assay-based typing. The prospective study material was composed of cDNA or gDNA derived from T cells, B-cell-depleted T cells, or PBMCs. The investigation overall reported the following: The quantity of clinical and demographic metadata differed by source and by participant and was supplied without curation.

The germline V end is reduced by 1 base and the J end by 7 bases; junction bases left unmatched: 4. The CDR3 starts with the cysteine, ends with the phenylalanine, and has 14 residues. The read is trimmed to its CDR3 DNA, 42 bases read in frame from base 1. The germline V gene (reference sequence) yields LGHDT for CDR1 and YNNKEL for CDR2. Whole blood was collected in K2EDTA tubes by collaborating institutions according to the institutions' own protocols. Collaborator samples were shipped for TCRbeta analysis as frozen whole blood, isolated PBMCs, or DNA extracted from either sample type. Rearrangement joined TRBV3-1 (or the pseudogene TRBV3-2) to TRBJ2-1; TRBD2 matches 7 bases in the middle. The receptor's source is a woman in her thirties or forties with acute or convalescent COVID-19. The specimen was peripheral blood. CDR3 sequence: CASSQVSGGNEQFF. The DNA sequence follows: TGTGCCAGCAGCCAAGTTTCGGGGGGAAATGAGCAGTTCTTC.